The sequence of this T cell receptor beta chain was determined in a study of T-cell reconstitution after alpha-beta-depleted transplantation in children. Study-level findings and limits: By one year post-transplant, T-cell counts and diversity largely arose from T cells that were newly produced. Expanded graft clones numbering several hundred reportedly gave rise to alpha-beta T cells about two months after transplant. TCRbeta diversity was high at day 60 in some patients (a result of surviving recipient T cells and thymic progenitors).

For this clonotype: The antigen is unknown.

The authors prepared the TCRbeta library with unique molecular identifiers. TCRdb reanalysed the PCR reads using MiXCR and keeps one entry per CDR3 protein. Found here are about 290,000 distinct CDR3 sequences, about 9.4% of them singletons; the top ten hold less than 8%. Trimming cost V 6 bases and J 4 bases; bases outside gene matches: 3. In germline, CDR1 is LNHDA, CDR2 SQIVND (reference sequence). The length of the CDR3 is 15 residues. This receptor was identified in a boy younger than two with acute myeloid leukemia, due to receive a stem cell transplant. The rearrangement links TRBV19 to TRBJ2-1; 13 nucleotides agree with TRBD2. The sequenced sample was PBMCs, obtained before TCRalphabeta/CD19-depleted stem cell transplant. As DNA, the CDR3 is TGTGCCAGTAGGAAACTAGCGGGAGGGTACAATGAGCAGTTCTTC. This sequence encodes CASRKLAGGYNEQFF.